Shown below are 31 T cell receptor beta chains from a single sample sequenced in a study of human T cells and chemical hapten exposure. As to time point: healthy volunteer bleed at 2 weeks. Total RNA extraction was carried out from unfractionated whole blood. TCRdb processed the RACE reads anew with MiXCR; each CDR3 protein has one entry. The sample has roughly 100,000 distinct CDR3 sequences, approximately 8.2% seen once; the top ten hold 2.9%. The sequenced sample was whole blood. The receptors shown here come from a female donor in good health. Some clones in this sample may be carry-over from other donors' samples.

V is TRBV14 and J is TRBJ1-5, with a possible D match to TRBD1 (5 bases). CDR1 SGHDN and CDR2 FVKESK come from the germline V gene. The CDR3 contains 14 residues. Deletions cut 3 bases from V and 4 bases from J, with 10 bases between. The DNA for the CDR3 is TGTGCCAGCAGCCAGTCAGGGTATAATCAGCCCCAGCATTTT. It is translated as CASSQSGYNQPQHF.

At least ten counts were recorded for this clonotype. This chain joins TRBV3-1 and TRBJ2-1, with TRBD1 identical over 9 bases. This CDR3 has 18 residues. After removal of 1 base from V and 8 bases from J, the junction contained 15 bases not matched to a gene. Per germline, CDR1 LGHDT and CDR2 YNNKEL (reference sequence). CDR3 DNA sequence: TGTGCCAGCAGCCAAGTCCCGGGACAGGGTAAGGGGAACGATGAGCAGTTCTTC. Encoded protein: CASSQVPGQGKGNDEQFF.

This chain joins TRBV29-1 and TRBJ2-3; TRBD2 is a possible D gene (5 bases). CDR1 and CDR2 from the germline V gene are SQVTM and ANQGSEA. The CDR3 totals 15 residues. The V and J ends lost 5 bases and 2 bases respectively, with 17 bases between them. The chain's CDR3 is CSVSRTRATTDTQYF. The CDR3 bases are TGCAGCGTTTCCAGGACTCGAGCCACCACAGATACGCAGTATTTT.

V is TRBV3-1 and J is TRBJ1-4; D is possibly TRBD1 (5 bases). Trimming removed 0 bases at V and 3 bases at J, with 14 bases between. The CDR3 is 17 amino acids. Per germline, CDR1 LGHDT and CDR2 YNNKEL (reference sequence). In nucleotides, the CDR3 is TGTGCCAGCAGCCAAGATCTAAGGACAACCCCTAATGAAAAACTGTTTTTT. Translating gives CASSQDLRTTPNEKLFF.

This chain connects TRBV28 to TRBJ2-7, with D possibly TRBD1 on 6 matching bases. The germline CDR1 and CDR2 sequences are MDHEN and SYDVKM. Trimming left V 2 bases short and J 6 bases short, with 11 bases between. CDR3 length: 13 residues. The CDR3 loop reads CASSLTGSTEQYF. DNA of the CDR3: TGTGCCAGCAGTTTAACAGGGAGCACCGAGCAGTACTTC.

This clonotype was detected ten times or more. The gene calls are TRBV28 and TRBJ1-2, with D unresolved. The V and J ends lost 3 bases and 4 bases respectively, with 6 bases between them. CDR1 MDHEN and CDR2 SYDVKM come from the germline V gene. The CDR3 runs 12 residues. The CDR3 DNA follows: TGTGCCAGCAGTTTTGTGCTCTATGGCTACACCTTC. Protein product: CASSFVLYGYTF.

The chain is built from TRBV14 and TRBJ2-3, with D perhaps matching TRBD1 (6 bases). This CDR3 region has 14 residues. Germline V gives CDR1 SGHDN, CDR2 FVKESK. Trimming took 5 bases from V and 5 from J, leaving 14 bases between them. CDR3 sequence (DNA): TGTGCCAGCAGCTGGAAGGGGGAGAAAGATACGCAGTATTTT. Translated, it gives CASSWKGEKDTQYF. Using reference TRBV14 and TRBJ2-3 for the parts outside the CDR3, the full variable domain is EAGVTQFPSHSVIEKGQTVTLRCDPISGHDNLYWYRRVMGKEIKFLLHFVKESKQDESGMPNNRFLAERTGGTYSTLKVQPAELEDSGVYFCASSWKGEKDTQYFGPGTRLTVL.

This clonotype turned up a few times. The chain uses TRBV4-2 and TRBJ1-2, with 7 bases aligning to TRBD1. The germline CDR1 and CDR2 sequences are LGHNA and YNFKEQ. This CDR3 is 16 amino acids long. V was pared by 3 bases and J by 5 bases, with 12 bases of the junction left unmatched. The CDR3 here is CASSHRQGRFKYGYTF. The CDR3 DNA is TGTGCCAGCAGCCACCGACAGGGAAGGTTTAAGTATGGCTACACCTTC.

This chain joins TRBV7-2 and TRBJ1-2; perhaps TRBD1 as D (5 bases). Germline values: CDR1 SGHTA, CDR2 FQGNSA. Trimming took 4 bases from V and 5 from J, leaving 8 bases between them. This CDR3 region has 12 residues. DNA of the CDR3: TGTGCCAGCAGCTCACAGGTGTATGGCTACACCTTC. It encodes CASSSQVYGYTF.

V gene TRBV15 combines with J gene TRBJ2-7; D tentatively fits TRBD1 or TRBD2 (5 bases each). CDR3 length: 15 residues. Germline CDR1 and CDR2: LNHNV and YYDKDF (reference sequence). V lost 4 bases, J lost 3 bases, and 16 bases lay in between. Here the CDR3 DNA reads TGTGCCACCAGCATCCGGGACGGGGCTAACTACGAGCAGTACTTC. Protein: CATSIRDGANYEQYF.

This clonotype was detected only a few times. The gene calls are TRBV5-4 and TRBJ2-2; D gene uncertain. Trimming stripped 0 bases from V and 3 bases from J, with 6 bases between. The CDR3 has 14 residues. Germline CDR1 SGHNT, CDR2 YYREEE (reference sequence). The DNA for the CDR3 is TGTGCCAGCAGCTTGGCGGTCTACACCGGGGAGCTGTTTTTT. It codes for CASSLAVYTGELFF. Looking up the rest from reference TRBV5-4 and TRBJ2-2 gives the full variable domain: ETGVTQSPTHLIKTRGQQVTLRCSSQSGHNTVSWYQQALGQGPQFIFQYYREEENGRGNFPPRFSGLQFPNYSSELNVNALELDDSALYLCASSLAVYTGELFFGEGSRLTVL.

This sequence joins TRBV7-9 and TRBJ2-3, with D uncertain. CDR1 is SEHNR and CDR2 is FQNEAQ in the germline V gene (reference sequence). Trimming stripped 5 bases from V and 2 bases from J, with 11 bases between. This CDR3 has 14 residues. CDR3 residues: CASSPMTNTDTQYF. CDR3 in DNA: TGTGCCAGCAGCCCTATGACAAACACAGATACGCAGTATTTT.

The J gene is TRBJ2-2, the V gene TRBV2; D gene ambiguous. In germline, CDR1 is SNHLY, CDR2 FYNNEI. The CDR3 has 16 residues. Trimming left V 2 bases short and J 3 bases short, with 13 bases between. CDR3 sequence reads: CASSERSTFYTGELFF. DNA of the CDR3: TGTGCCAGCAGTGAAAGATCTACCTTTTACACCGGGGAGCTGTTTTTT.

The V gene is TRBV29-1, the J gene TRBJ2-1; either TRBD1 or TRBD2 may fit D (5 bases each). Trimming took off 4 bases at V and 13 bases at J, with 35 bases between the two ends. CDR3 size: 18 residues. Germline CDR1 and CDR2: SQVTM and ANQGSEA. Here the CDR3 reads CSVGMRVEGEMVGAAQFF. The CDR3 DNA follows: TGCAGCGTTGGTATGAGGGTTGAAGGGGAAATGGTCGGAGCGGCCCAGTTCTTC.

This clonotype was seen ten or more times. The chain recombines TRBV7-9 with TRBJ1-1, with 7 bases aligning to TRBD1. The CDR3 consists of 14 residues. Germline V gene data show CDR1 as SEHNR and CDR2 as FQNEAQ (reference sequence). V dropped 1 base and J dropped 3; count of bases not matched to a gene: 2. CDR3 in DNA: TGTGCCAGCAGCTTAGACAGGGGTGACACTGAAGCTTTCTTT. This codes for CASSLDRGDTEAFF.

The chain has TRBV11-2 and TRBJ2-3; no reliable D call. Trimming removed 2 bases from V and 7 bases from J, with 13 bases in between. Germline CDR1 and CDR2: SGHAT and FQNNGV. The CDR3 extends over 14 amino acids. CDR3 DNA sequence: TGTGCCAGCAGCTTAAGTCTAAACGGAAATACGCAGTATTTT. It yields the protein CASSLSLNGNTQYF.

The J gene is TRBJ2-2, the V gene TRBV11-1, with TRBD1 identical over 8 bases. Losses at the gene ends were 0 bases for V and 4 bases for J; bases not matched to a gene: 4. This CDR3 is built from 16 residues. The germline gives CDR1 SGHAT, CDR2 FQDESV (reference sequence). As DNA, the CDR3 is TGTGCCAGCAGCTTAGCACGGACAGGGTTCACCGGGGAGCTGTTTTTT. This gives the protein CASSLARTGFTGELFF. The variable domain in full, with the rest retrieved from reference TRBV11-1 and TRBJ2-2, is EAEVAQSPRYKITEKSQAVAFWCDPISGHATLYWYRQILGQGPELLVQFQDESVVDDSQLPKDRFSAERLKGVDSTLKIQPAELGDSAMYLCASSLARTGFTGELFFGEGSRLTVL.

In its sample, this clonotype was seen a few times. CDR3 loop: CASTPFRQGAGYTF. The CDR3 nucleotides are TGTGCCAGCACACCATTTCGACAGGGGGCTGGCTACACCTTC. This sequence joins TRBV28 and TRBJ1-2, with TRBD1 matching 10 bases. In germline, CDR1 is MDHEN, CDR2 SYDVKM. J lost 7 bases, V lost 7 bases, and 9 bases had no gene match. This CDR3 has 14 amino acids.

This clonotype occurred a few times. The genes are TRBV4-2 and TRBJ2-1; 7 nucleotides agree with TRBD2. The CDR3 contains 17 residues. CDR1 and CDR2 from the germline V gene are LGHNA and YNFKEQ. With V trimmed by 0 bases and J by 2 bases, 7 bases remained unmatched. The CDR3 reads CASSQDQPAGTYNEQFF. The CDR3, as DNA: TGTGCCAGCAGCCAAGATCAACCAGCGGGAACCTACAATGAGCAGTTCTTC.

V is TRBV6-6 and J is TRBJ2-7, with unresolved D. Germline-derived CDR1 and CDR2 are MNHNY and SVGAGI (reference sequence). The CDR3 is made up of 15 amino acids. V was cut by 2 bases and J by 2 bases, with 13 bases left in between. CDR3 in amino acids: CASSYGVRFTYEQYF. The CDR3 coding sequence is TGTGCCAGCAGTTACGGAGTTAGGTTCACCTACGAGCAGTACTTC.

This clonotype was found a few times. The chain is built from TRBV7-8 and TRBJ2-7; TRBD2 matches at 8 bases. The CDR3 loop spans 16 amino acids. The germline V gene encodes CDR1 SGHVS and CDR2 FQNEAQ. Trimming removed 1 base from V and 6 bases from J; junction bases left unmatched: 11. CDR3 sequence: CASSLESLSSGSEQYF. The CDR3 nucleotides read TGTGCCAGCAGCTTAGAAAGTTTGAGCAGCGGGAGCGAGCAGTACTTC.

This clonotype was counted only a few times. The chain couples TRBV28 to TRBJ2-5; 8 bases map to TRBD1. The CDR3 contains 16 residues. Germline V gives CDR1 MDHEN, CDR2 SYDVKM. The V gene end was trimmed by 2 bases and the J gene end by 5 bases; junction bases not matched to a gene: 10. CDR3 region: CASSLEGTGDGETQYF. CDR3 nucleotides: TGTGCCAGCAGTTTAGAAGGGACAGGCGATGGGGAGACCCAGTACTTC.

At least ten counts were recorded for this clonotype. V and J are TRBV10-3 and TRBJ2-7; D is ambiguous. In germline, CDR1 is ENHRY, CDR2 SYGVKD. V was trimmed by 2 bases and J by 9 bases, leaving 14 bases between them. The CDR3 consists of 13 residues. For the CDR3, the DNA is TGTGCCATCAGTGAGGAGTCCAGAGTTGCGCAGTACTTC. It specifies CAISEESRVAQYF.

This clonotype was found many times. The chain carries TRBV24-1 and TRBJ2-1; possibly TRBD2 for D (6 bases). Trimming cost V 5 bases and J 9 bases, with 7 bases left between them. CDR1 KGHDR and CDR2 SFDVKD come from the germline V gene. CDR3 size: 11 residues. In nucleotides, the CDR3 is TGTGCCACCAGTGTGGGAGGTGAGCAGTTCTTC. It codes for CATSVGGEQFF.

Many counts were recorded for this clonotype. The chain couples TRBV7-9 to TRBJ1-1; D call uncertain. The CDR3 runs 14 residues. CDR1 is SEHNR and CDR2 is FQNEAQ in the germline V gene (reference sequence). Trimming removed 5 bases at V and 0 bases at J, with 10 bases between. The CDR3 nucleotides read TGTGCCAGCAGCCCAGAGACCATGAACACTGAAGCTTTCTTT. It yields the protein CASSPETMNTEAFF.

This clonotype was observed a few times. The V and J genes are TRBV6-1 and TRBJ1-2; D gene uncertain. This CDR3 region has 10 residues. V was trimmed by 3 bases and J by 10 bases, leaving 6 bases between them. In germline, CDR1 is MNHNS, CDR2 SASEGT. The CDR3 DNA sequence: TGTGCCAGCAGTGATGGCTCCTACACCTTC. This codes for CASSDGSYTF.

This clonotype occurred many times. The genes are TRBV11-3 and TRBJ1-1; D perhaps matches TRBD1 (5 bases). The CDR3 is made up of 17 amino acids. The germline V and J ends were trimmed by 5 bases and 4 bases, with 23 bases remaining between them. Looked up from germline, CDR1 is SGHNT and CDR2 is YENEEA. The CDR3 DNA reads as TGTGCCAGCAGCCCTACCGGGACGGAGGATCGGAGCACTGAAGCTTTCTTT. It specifies CASSPTGTEDRSTEAFF.

A few counts support this clonotype. The chain is built from TRBV9 and TRBJ2-1; D may correspond to TRBD1 or TRBD2 (6 bases each). CDR1 is SGDLS, CDR2 YYNGEE, per germline. Trimming took off 7 bases at V and 1 base at J, with 15 bases between the two ends. This CDR3 contains 15 residues. CDR3 protein: CASGGRGDSYNEQFF. DNA of the CDR3: TGTGCCAGCGGGGGGCGGGGAGATTCCTACAATGAGCAGTTCTTC.

This clonotype has at least ten counts. The chain carries TRBV25-1 and TRBJ1-2, with a weak D call TRBD1 (6 bases). V lost 2 bases and J 0 bases, leaving 19 bases between the germline ends. CDR3 length equals 18 residues. The germline V gene encodes CDR1 MGHDK and CDR2 SYGVNS. This CDR3 reads CASSELQGNLQANYGYTF. The CDR3 DNA follows: TGTGCCAGCAGTGAACTACAGGGTAACCTCCAAGCTAACTATGGCTACACCTTC.

This clonotype was seen at least ten times. The chain couples TRBV3-1 to TRBJ1-1; D is unclear. From germline, CDR1 is LGHDT and CDR2 YNNKEL (reference sequence). V lost 9 bases and J lost 5, with 10 bases in between. The CDR3 spans 11 residues. DNA of the CDR3: TGTGCCAGTCGGACGCAAACTGAAGCTTTCTTT. This encodes CASRTQTEAFF. The entire variable domain, with the rest obtained from reference TRBV3-1 and TRBJ1-1, is as follows: DTAVSQTPKYLVTQMGNDKSIKCEQNLGHDTMYWYKQDSKKFLKIMFSYNNKELIINETVPNRFSPKSPDKAHLNLHINSLELGDSAVYFCASRTQTEAFFGQGTRLTVV.

In its sample, this clonotype was seen many times. This chain connects TRBV28 to TRBJ2-3; the D gene could be TRBD1 or TRBD2 (6 bases each). Germline CDR1 and CDR2: MDHEN and SYDVKM. This CDR3 comprises 17 residues. V dropped 2 bases and J dropped 3 bases, with 18 bases sitting between them. CDR3 region: CASSLPRGRRYTDTQYF. CDR3 bases: TGTGCCAGCAGTTTACCCCGGGGGCGGAGATATACAGATACGCAGTATTTT. The variable domain in full, completed from reference TRBV28 and TRBJ2-3, reads DVKVTQSSRYLVKRTGEKVFLECVQDMDHENMFWYRQDPGLGLRLIYFSYDVKMKEKGDIPEGYSVSREKKERFSLILESASTNQTSMYLCASSLPRGRRYTDTQYFGPGTRLTVL.